These T cell receptor beta chains were read from a single sample in a study of blood T cells in healthy people across ages. Each CDR3 protein is one row after TCRdb ran MiXCR on the 5' RACE reads. The repertoire holds around 1.5 million distinct CDR3 sequences, approximately 59% seen once, with about 6.3% in the top ten. Sample: blood. The receptors here all came from a man aged 18 to 35 in good health. Both conserved end residues are part of each CDR3. The D gene is left open where the match is weak. Part of the rows lack a size; the others show once, few, many or a class for expanded clones.

j_call,d_call,clone_size,v_call,cdr3_aa,cdr3_nt
TRBJ2-2,TRBD1,NA,TRBV6-5,CASSLDRANTGELFF,TGTGCCAGCAGTCTCGACAGGGCGAACACCGGGGAGCTGTTTTTT
TRBJ2-3,TRBD2,few,TRBV6-5,CASSYPGLAGKDTQYF,TGTGCCAGCAGTTACCCGGGACTAGCTGGGAAAGATACGCAGTATTTT
TRBJ2-7,TRBD2,NA,TRBV27,CASSAMTSGLYEQYF,TGTGCCAGCAGTGCGATGACTAGCGGCCTCTACGAGCAGTACTTC
TRBJ2-7,NA,NA,TRBV6-5,CASSYSTNRYEQYF,TGTGCCAGCAGTTACTCGACCAACAGATACGAGCAGTACTTC
TRBJ2-7,NA,few,TRBV7-9,CASSLGITSYEQYF,TGTGCCAGCAGCTTAGGAATAACCTCCTACGAGCAGTACTTC
TRBJ1-1,NA,NA,TRBV6-6,CASSYSGRAGTEAFF,TGTGCCAGCAGTTACTCGGGCAGGGCGGGCACTGAAGCTTTCTTT
TRBJ2-3,NA,few,TRBV15,CATSAELRDTQYF,TGTGCCACCAGCGCGGAACTCCGGGATACGCAGTATTTT
TRBJ1-2,NA,NA,TRBV2,CATLRQGYYGYTF,TGTGCCACGCTTCGGCAGGGGTACTATGGCTACACCTTC
TRBJ1-5,NA,NA,TRBV12-3/TRBV12-4,CASSPGGIQPQHF,TGTGCCAGCAGTCCAGGAGGGATTCAGCCCCAGCATTTT
TRBJ2-7,TRBD1,NA,TRBV10-3,CAISEPGTGTYEQYF,TGTGCCATCAGTGAGCCCGGGACAGGGACCTACGAGCAGTACTTC
TRBJ2-5,TRBD1,few,TRBV20-1,CSATDRAETQYF,TGCAGTGCTACAGACAGGGCTGAGACCCAGTACTTC
TRBJ2-3,TRBD2,NA,TRBV6-6,CASSYPTGLAGTDTQYF,TGTGCCAGCAGTTACCCTACGGGACTAGCGGGCACAGATACGCAGTATTTT
TRBJ2-5,NA,NA,TRBV28,CASTMWRAPQETQYF,TGTGCCAGCACCATGTGGAGGGCTCCCCAAGAGACCCAGTACTTC
TRBJ1-6,NA,few,TRBV10-3,CAIRPGMDSPLHF,TGTGCCATCAGGCCAGGGATGGATTCACCCCTCCACTTT
TRBJ1-4,NA,NA,TRBV29-1,CSVGGGAAEKLFF,TGCAGCGTTGGGGGGGGTGCAGCAGAAAAACTGTTTTTT
TRBJ2-1,TRBD2,NA,TRBV12-3/TRBV12-4,CACQLAGEVNEQFF,TGTGCCTGCCAACTAGCGGGGGAAGTCAATGAGCAGTTCTTC
TRBJ2-1,NA,NA,TRBV6-1,CASSGGTPWGYNEQFF,TGTGCCAGCAGTGGGGGGACCCCCTGGGGATACAATGAGCAGTTCTTC
TRBJ2-3,TRBD2,NA,TRBV7-8,CASSTQAGGTDTQYF,TGTGCCAGCAGCACCCAAGCGGGGGGCACAGATACGCAGTATTTT
TRBJ2-2,NA,NA,TRBV4-3,CASSQDPRQDAGLNTGELFF,TGCGCCAGCAGCCAAGATCCCCGTCAGGATGCTGGGCTAAACACCGGGGAGCTGTTTTTT
TRBJ2-3,NA,NA,TRBV12-3/TRBV12-4,CASSSEGVTDTQYF,TGTGCCAGCAGCAGCGAGGGGGTGACAGATACGCAGTATTTT
TRBJ2-1,NA,NA,TRBV5-1,CASSPLAESSYNEQFF,TGCGCCAGCAGCCCATTAGCGGAGAGCTCCTACAATGAGCAGTTCTTC
TRBJ2-2,NA,NA,TRBV6-5,CASSGLTGELFF,TGTGCCAGCAGCGGGCTTACCGGGGAGCTGTTTTTT
TRBJ2-7,TRBD2,NA,TRBV7-2,CASSPRDYNEQYF,TGTGCCAGCAGCCCCCGGGACTACAATGAGCAGTACTTC
TRBJ1-5,NA,NA,TRBV15,CATSRAGGSNQPQHF,TGTGCCACCAGCAGAGCAGGAGGTTCCAATCAGCCCCAGCATTTT
TRBJ1-2,TRBD1,NA,TRBV2,CASTNDRAGDGCTF,TGTGCCAGCACCAACGACAGGGCAGGGGATGGCTGCACCTTC
TRBJ2-3,NA,once,TRBV18,CASMGVDTQYF,TGTGCCAGCATGGGGGTAGATACGCAGTATTTT
TRBJ1-1,TRBD1,NA,TRBV28,CASSFPGQGLAFF,TGTGCCAGCAGTTTCCCGGGACAGGGTCTGGCTTTCTTT
TRBJ2-2,NA,once,TRBV7-2,CASSLADSGTTGELFF,TGTGCCAGCAGCTTAGCGGATTCGGGTACCACCGGGGAGCTGTTTTTT
TRBJ2-1,NA,few,TRBV7-9,CASSLERVNEQFF,TGTGCCAGCAGCTTAGAACGGGTCAATGAGCAGTTCTTC
TRBJ2-2,NA,NA,TRBV9,CASSVAAGNTGELFF,TGTGCCAGCAGCGTAGCTGCCGGGAACACCGGGGAGCTGTTTTTT
TRBJ1-5,NA,NA,TRBV28,CASSLPTYGPGARGNQPQHF,TGTGCCAGCAGTTTACCTACCTACGGACCGGGCGCGAGGGGCAATCAGCCCCAGCATTTT
TRBJ2-3,TRBD1,NA,TRBV29-1,CSVTGAGTDTQYF,TGCAGCGTTACAGGGGCGGGCACAGATACGCAGTATTTT
TRBJ2-3,NA,NA,TRBV20-1,CSARTVRRTQYF,TGCAGTGCTAGGACAGTTCGCCGGACGCAGTATTTT
TRBJ2-7,NA,NA,TRBV6-2/TRBV6-3,CASSYSITYEQYF,TGTGCCAGCAGTTACTCGATTACCTACGAGCAGTACTTC
TRBJ1-5,NA,NA,TRBV27,CASRGATNQPQHF,TGTGCCAGCAGAGGGGCGACTAATCAGCCCCAGCATTTT
TRBJ2-1,TRBD2,NA,TRBV2,CASSSGVGTTPYNEQFF,TGTGCCAGCAGCAGTGGAGTAGGGACTACTCCCTACAATGAGCAGTTCTTC
TRBJ2-7,NA,NA,TRBV27,CASSFAQSFSYEQYF,TGTGCCAGCAGTTTTGCACAGTCCTTCTCCTACGAGCAGTACTTC
TRBJ2-7,NA,NA,TRBV3-1,CASSPKPRGASYEQYF,TGTGCCAGCAGCCCTAAACCCCGCGGGGCCTCCTACGAGCAGTACTTC
TRBJ1-6,NA,NA,TRBV7-9,CASSLEGGTLHF,TGTGCCAGCAGCTTAGAGGGGGGGACCCTCCACTTT
TRBJ2-4,TRBD2,NA,TRBV28,CASIPTGGREEFAKNIQYF,TGTGCCAGCATCCCCACGGGGGGGCGGGAGGAGTTCGCCAAAAACATTCAGTACTTC
TRBJ1-2,TRBD1,few,TRBV29-1,CSVEVVGGELVYGYTF,TGCAGCGTTGAAGTAGTAGGGGGCGAATTGGTCTATGGCTACACCTTC
TRBJ2-7,NA,NA,TRBV5-6,CASFRDIPYEQYF,TGTGCCAGCTTTAGGGACATCCCCTACGAGCAGTACTTC
TRBJ2-7,NA,NA,TRBV20-1,CSARESLAPWPYEQYF,TGCAGTGCTAGAGAATCCCTCGCCCCGTGGCCCTACGAGCAGTACTTC
TRBJ2-1,NA,NA,TRBV7-9,CASSFGRTREETQFF,TGTGCCAGCAGCTTTGGGCGGACCAGAGAAGAGACCCAGTTCTTC
TRBJ2-3,TRBD2,NA,TRBV11-2,CASSLDREGGLAGVYTDTQYF,TGTGCCAGCAGCTTAGATCGGGAGGGGGGACTAGCGGGAGTATACACAGATACGCAGTATTTT
TRBJ1-1,NA,few,TRBV12-3/TRBV12-4,CASSFEGVNTEAFF,TGTGCCAGCAGTTTCGAGGGGGTGAACACTGAAGCTTTCTTT
TRBJ2-1,NA,NA,TRBV12-3/TRBV12-4,CASSLGALAGWEQFF,TGTGCCAGCAGTTTAGGGGCTCTAGCCGGGTGGGAGCAGTTCTTC
TRBJ2-1,TRBD2,NA,TRBV5-1,CASSPVPGLAGPYNEQFF,TGCGCCAGCAGCCCGGTCCCGGGACTAGCGGGGCCTTACAATGAGCAGTTCTTC
TRBJ1-6,TRBD1,NA,TRBV15,CATSKDRGQVSPLHF,TGTGCCACCAGCAAAGACAGGGGGCAGGTTTCACCCCTCCACTTT